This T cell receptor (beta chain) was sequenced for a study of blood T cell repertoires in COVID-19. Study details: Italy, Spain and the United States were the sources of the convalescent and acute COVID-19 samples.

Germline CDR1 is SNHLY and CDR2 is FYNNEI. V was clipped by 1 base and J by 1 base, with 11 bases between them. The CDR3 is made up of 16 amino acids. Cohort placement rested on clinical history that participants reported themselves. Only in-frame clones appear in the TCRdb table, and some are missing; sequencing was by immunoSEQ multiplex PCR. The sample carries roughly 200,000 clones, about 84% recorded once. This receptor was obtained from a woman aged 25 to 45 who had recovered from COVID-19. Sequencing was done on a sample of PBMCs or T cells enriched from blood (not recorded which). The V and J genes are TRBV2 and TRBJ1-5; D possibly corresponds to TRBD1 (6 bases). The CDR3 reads CASSEEGGASNQPQHF. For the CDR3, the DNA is TGTGCCAGCAGTGAAGAGGGGGGGGCAAGCAATCAGCCCCAGCATTTT.